The clone carrying this TCR beta chain was detected only a few times. These data come from a study of OX40 agonist ivuxolimab in advanced cancers. The CDR3 loop spans 15 amino acids. J gave up 6 bases and V 3 bases, and 5 bases lay outside the gene matches. CDR1 and CDR2 (germline): SGHTA, FQGNSA. Method: immunoSEQ multiplex PCR; TCRdb's copy keeps in-frame clones and lacks some. The sample contains under 30,000 clones, around four fifths of which appear only once. J is TRBJ1-5 and V is TRBV7-2, with 10 bases identical to TRBD1. Source: CD4+ or CD8+ T cells sorted from blood, taken in a trial of the OX40 agonist ivuxolimab. The clonotype originates from an adult with an advanced solid tumor such as melanoma, head and neck, liver or kidney cancer. CDR3 bases: TGTGCCAGCAGCTTTGGGACAGGGGTCACTCAGCCCCAGCATTTT. This encodes CASSFGTGVTQPQHF. The full variable domain, with the rest looked up from reference TRBV7-2 and TRBJ1-5, is GAGVSQSPSNKVTEKGKDVELRCDPISGHTALYWYRQSLGQGLEFLIYFQGNSAPDKSGLPSDRFSAERTGGSVSTLTIQRTQQEDSAVYLCASSFGTGVTQPQHFGDGTRLSIL.